This T cell receptor beta chain was documented in a study of technical replicates of blood from a handful of donors (TCRdb year 2017). This clone was seen a few times. This clone's antigen is unknown. Per-nucleotide qualities are absent, and no much larger clonotype sits a single base away. Library generation was performed with the immunoSEQ multiplex PCR assay. The table comes from immuneACCESS by way of TCRdb, which keeps in-frame sequences with V and J called. Part of the clones is missing from these tables; in studies checked, under half for an unresolved V gene and the rest for unknown reasons. The sample has tens of thousands of clones on record, roughly 94% of them singletons. The ten largest clones capture around 0.3% of the sample. Counted from cysteine to phenylalanine, this CDR3 has 10 amino acids. Just CDR3 DNA is preserved here, 30 bases in frame from base 1. The germline V gene specifies MDHEN as CDR1 and SYDVKM as CDR2. The V and J ends are trimmed by 8 bases and 2 bases, leaving 3 bases between them.

The sequence derives from a human donor in good health. The sample was T cells isolated from PBMCs. The rearranged segments are TRBV28 and TRBJ1-1, with the D gene not clear enough to name. CDR3 protein: CASRNTEAFF. The sequenced DNA is TGTGCCAGCCGTAACACTGAAGCTTTCTTT.